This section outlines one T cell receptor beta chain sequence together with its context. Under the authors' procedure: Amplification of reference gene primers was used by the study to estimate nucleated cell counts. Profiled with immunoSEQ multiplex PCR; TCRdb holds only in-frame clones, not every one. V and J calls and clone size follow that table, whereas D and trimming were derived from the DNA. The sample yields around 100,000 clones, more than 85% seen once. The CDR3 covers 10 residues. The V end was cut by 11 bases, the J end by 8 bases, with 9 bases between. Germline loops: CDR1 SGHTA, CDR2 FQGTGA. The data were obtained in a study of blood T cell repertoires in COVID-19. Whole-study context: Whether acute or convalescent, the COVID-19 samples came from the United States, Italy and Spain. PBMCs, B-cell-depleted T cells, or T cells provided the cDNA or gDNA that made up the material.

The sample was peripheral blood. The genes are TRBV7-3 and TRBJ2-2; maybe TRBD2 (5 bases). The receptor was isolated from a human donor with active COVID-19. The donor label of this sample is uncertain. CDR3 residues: CASGKGELFF. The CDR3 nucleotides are TGTGCCTCCGGGAAGGGGGAGCTGTTTTTT.